This T cell receptor (beta chain) stems from a study of CD8 T cells in ankylosing spondylitis. Study-wide points: Disease-linked clones were CD8+ and relatively rare in peripheral blood. Disease-associated clones were reportedly significantly overrepresented in matched ankylosing spondylitis synovial fluid. Apparently characteristic of ankylosing spondylitis blood was a TCR beta motif (roughly eight highly homologous variants).

Each TCR beta library was made by quantitative 5'-RACE that incorporated molecular barcodes. TCRdb ran MiXCR on the 5' RACE reads and lists one entry per CDR3 protein. The table records about 700,000 distinct CDR3 sequences, roughly 19% of them present only once. This clonotype occurred a few times. Its specificity is unknown. Germline V gives CDR1 SQVTM, CDR2 ANQGSEA. Trimming took off 0 bases at V and 0 bases at J, with 13 bases between the two ends. The CDR3 sequence is 16 residues long. This chain uses TRBV29-1 with TRBJ2-3; D is undetermined. The source is a male donor with ankylosing spondylitis. The sample comprised blood, either unsorted or a sorted T cell fraction (not recorded which). The CDR3 DNA is TGCAGCGTTGAAGATCTGTCGGACCTTAGCACAGATACGCAGTATTTT. Translated, it gives CSVEDLSDLSTDTQYF.